The 17 T cell receptor beta chains in this list originate from one sample, sequenced in a study of radiation and T cells in renal cell carcinoma. As to time point: blood 2 weeks post-SBRT. Indicated treatment: 15 Gy SBRT to primary tumor, nephrectomy 4 weeks later. Profiled with immunoSEQ multiplex PCR; TCRdb holds only in-frame clones, not every one. Among some 120,000 clones, about 81% were seen once, and the ten largest hold around 1.8%. Specimen: blood, collected from a patient whose treatment included radiotherapy and nephrectomy. The receptors were sampled from a woman in her sixties or seventies with renal cell carcinoma.

The chain couples TRBV9 to TRBJ2-3; TRBD2 matches at 7 bases. Germline lookup yields CDR1 SGDLS and CDR2 YYNGEE. Losses at the gene ends were 0 bases for V and 2 bases for J; bases not matched to a gene: 6. CDR3 length: 16 residues. The CDR3 region has the DNA TGTGCCAGCAGCGTAGTTGCTAGCGGACTCACAGATACGCAGTATTTT. Its protein product is CASSVVASGLTDTQYF.

V gene TRBV5-1 combines with J gene TRBJ2-3; 7 bases match TRBD2. CDR3 size: 15 residues. Trimming at V came to 0 bases and at J to 5 bases, leaving 6 bases not matched to a gene. CDR1 and CDR2 from the germline V gene are SGHRS and YFSETQ. Here the CDR3 reads CASSLVAGAKDTQYF. CDR3 nucleotides: TGCGCCAGCAGCTTGGTTGCGGGAGCGAAAGATACGCAGTATTTT. Supplemented by reference TRBV5-1 and TRBJ2-3, the full variable domain reads KAGVTQTPRYLIKTRGQQVTLSCSPISGHRSVSWYQQTPGQGLQFLFEYFSETQRNKGNFPGRFSGRQFSNSRSEMNVSTLELGDSALYLCASSLVAGAKDTQYFGPGTRLTVL.

The gene calls are TRBV2 and TRBJ1-5, with 7 bases lining up with TRBD1. CDR3 length: 16 amino acids. The germline gives CDR1 SNHLY, CDR2 FYNNEI. V was pared by 6 bases and J by 0 bases, with 8 bases of the junction left unmatched. CDR3 DNA sequence: TGTGCCAGCAGGGGGTCAGGGGGTTATAGCAATCAGCCCCAGCATTTT. It is translated as CASRGSGGYSNQPQHF.

V usage is TRBV7-3 and J usage is TRBJ2-1; D unclear. V dropped 2 bases and J dropped 9 bases, with 17 bases sitting between them. Germline CDR1 is SGHTA and CDR2 is FQGTGA. CDR3 length: 15 amino acids. Here the CDR3 reads CASSLGSARFGEQFF. The CDR3 DNA sequence: TGTGCCAGCAGCTTAGGTTCGGCCAGATTTGGTGAGCAGTTCTTC. The complete variable domain, with remaining parts taken from reference TRBV7-3 and TRBJ2-1, reads GAGVSQTPSNKVTEKGKYVELRCDPISGHTALYWYRQSLGQGPEFLIYFQGTGAADDSGLPNDRFFAVRPEGSVSTLKIQRTERGDSAVYLCASSLGSARFGEQFFGPGTRLTVL.

The V and J genes are TRBV10-3 and TRBJ2-7; 10 bases fit TRBD2. The CDR3 spans 16 residues. V was clipped by 5 bases and J by 3 bases; unmatched bases: 10. Germline assignment: CDR1 ENHRY and CDR2 SYGVKD. As DNA, the CDR3 is TGTGCCATCAGTTTGTTAAGCGGGAGGGACGGCTACGAGCAGTACTTC. Translation: CAISLLSGRDGYEQYF.

The rearrangement links TRBV9 to TRBJ1-1; TRBD1 agrees at 10 bases. The CDR3 consists of 17 residues. CDR1 and CDR2 from the germline V gene are SGDLS and YYNGEE. V shed 2 bases, J shed 2 bases, and the junction held 9 bases outside the gene matches. The CDR3 nucleotides read TGTGCCAGCAGCGTCCCGGGACAGGGGATTATTAACACTGAAGCTTTCTTT. Its translation is CASSVPGQGIINTEAFF.

V gene TRBV5-1 combines with J gene TRBJ2-5; 11 nucleotides line up with TRBD1. The CDR3 covers 14 residues. J was trimmed by 4 bases and V by 4 bases; bases with no gene match: 3. Germline CDR1 reads SGHRS; CDR2 reads YFSETQ. CDR3: CASSDGQGAETQYF. For the CDR3, the DNA is TGCGCCAGCAGCGACGGACAGGGGGCAGAGACCCAGTACTTC.

This clone was seen a single time. The chain uses TRBV19 and TRBJ2-7, with D unclear. The CDR3 consists of 14 residues. V was trimmed by 8 bases and J by 0 bases, leaving 14 bases between them. Germline CDR1 reads LNHDA; CDR2 reads SQIVND (reference sequence). CDR3 coding DNA: TGTGCCAGTCGGGCCAGGTTCGGCTCCTACGAGCAGTACTTC. This translates into CASRARFGSYEQYF.

This chain links TRBV7-2 with TRBJ2-7; the match to TRBD2 covers 11 bases. Trimming removed 1 base from V and 7 bases from J; junction bases left unmatched: 6. The CDR3 loop spans 15 amino acids. Germline V CDR1 and CDR2: SGHTA, FQGNSA. CDR3 protein: CASSLVRLAGGEQYF. The CDR3 nucleotides are TGTGCCAGCAGCTTAGTAAGGCTAGCGGGAGGTGAGCAGTACTTC.

This chain uses TRBV6-1 with TRBJ2-1; 13 bases map to TRBD2. The CDR3 extends over 16 amino acids. From germline, CDR1 is MNHNS and CDR2 SASEGT. V gave up 4 bases and J gave up 4 bases; unmatched junction bases: 4. The CDR3 bases are TGTGCCAGCAGTGTCCAACTAGCGGGGGGGTACAATGAGCAGTTCTTC. Translating gives CASSVQLAGGYNEQFF.

This clone was detected once. J is TRBJ1-2 and V is TRBV27, with a weak D call TRBD1 (5 bases). Germline V gives CDR1 MNHEY, CDR2 SMNVEV (reference sequence). V dropped 10 bases and J dropped 2 bases, with 14 bases sitting between them. CDR3 size: 13 residues. Here the CDR3 DNA reads TGTGCCACCCAGGCAGGGCCCAACTATGGCTACACCTTC. This codes for CATQAGPNYGYTF.

The chain uses TRBV5-1 and TRBJ1-2; TRBD1 aligns across 8 bases. The V gene end was trimmed by 2 bases and the J gene end by 5 bases; junction bases not matched to a gene: 11. The CDR3 is 16 amino acids. Looked up from germline, CDR1 is SGHRS and CDR2 is YFSETQ. For the CDR3, the DNA is TGCGCCAGCAGCTTCGGGTCAGGGGGCTCAGTATATGGCTACACCTTC. It is translated as CASSFGSGGSVYGYTF.

The V gene is TRBV4-1, the J gene TRBJ1-2; D unclear. The germline CDR1 and CDR2 sequences are MGHRA and YSYEKL. The CDR3 spans 16 residues. Trimming cost V 3 bases and J 0 bases, with 14 bases left between them. In DNA form, the CDR3 reads TGCGCCAGCAGCCAGAGCCACTTAACAGCTAACTATGGCTACACCTTC. As protein: CASSQSHLTANYGYTF.

This clone was picked up one time. This chain links TRBV5-4 with TRBJ1-1, with D possibly being TRBD1 (6 bases). V shed 4 bases and J shed 2 bases, with 9 bases lying between them. This CDR3 region has 13 residues. Looked up from germline, CDR1 is SGHNT and CDR2 is YYREEE (reference sequence). CDR3 amino acids: CASSRGENTEAFF. The CDR3 DNA reads TGTGCCAGCAGCAGGGGGGAAAACACTGAAGCTTTCTTT.

The rearrangement uses TRBV5-1 and TRBJ2-1, with 8 bases matching TRBD2. Trimming removed 5 bases from V and 6 bases from J; junction bases left unmatched: 13. Germline V gene lookup returns CDR1 SGHRS and CDR2 YFSETQ. There are 16 residues in the CDR3. The CDR3 loop is CASRPISGGQFNEQFF. CDR3 DNA: TGCGCCAGCAGACCGATCAGCGGGGGCCAATTCAATGAGCAGTTCTTC. The full variable domain, rest sourced from reference TRBV5-1 and TRBJ2-1, is KAGVTQTPRYLIKTRGQQVTLSCSPISGHRSVSWYQQTPGQGLQFLFEYFSETQRNKGNFPGRFSGRQFSNSRSEMNVSTLELGDSALYLCASRPISGGQFNEQFFGPGTRLTVL.

The chain has TRBV5-1 and TRBJ2-2; D uncertain. Looked up from germline, CDR1 is SGHRS and CDR2 is YFSETQ. The germline V and J ends were trimmed by 3 bases and 2 bases, with 11 bases remaining between them. The CDR3 is 15 amino acids. CDR3 sequence: CASSSTDANTGELFF. CDR3 sequence (DNA): TGCGCCAGCAGCTCGACCGACGCAAACACCGGGGAGCTGTTTTTT.

The CDR3 DNA reads TGTGCCAGCAGCCAAGAACTAGCGGGAGTACGCGAGCAGTTCTTC. It encodes CASSQELAGVREQFF. The chain links TRBV4-2 to TRBJ2-1; 11 bases are shared with TRBD2. Germline trimming cut 0 bases from V and 10 bases from J; bases unmatched to any gene: 5. The CDR3 length is 15 residues. Per germline, CDR1 LGHNA and CDR2 YNFKEQ.